This paragraph reports one T cell receptor (beta chain). The CDR3 is 14 residues long. The germline V and J ends were trimmed by 6 bases and 5 bases, with 13 bases remaining between them. Germline CDR1 reads MNHNY; CDR2 reads SVGAGI (reference sequence). RNA totalling about 0.5 to 1 ug underwent reverse transcription with random hexamers. In TCRdb, the immunoSEQ multiplex PCR reads were re-called with MiXCR into one record per CDR3 protein. The sample records more than 150,000 distinct CDR3 sequences, roughly nine tenths being singletons. These data originate in a study of CD8 T cells in Susac syndrome.

The V call is TRBV6-6, the J call TRBJ1-4; no definite D call. The sequence came from a human donor in good health. The material sequenced was CD4+ T cells from PBMCs. CDR3 sequence reads: CASSQQAGNEKLFF. The CDR3 bases are TGTGCCAGCAGCCAGCAGGCAGGAAATGAAAAACTGTTTTTT.